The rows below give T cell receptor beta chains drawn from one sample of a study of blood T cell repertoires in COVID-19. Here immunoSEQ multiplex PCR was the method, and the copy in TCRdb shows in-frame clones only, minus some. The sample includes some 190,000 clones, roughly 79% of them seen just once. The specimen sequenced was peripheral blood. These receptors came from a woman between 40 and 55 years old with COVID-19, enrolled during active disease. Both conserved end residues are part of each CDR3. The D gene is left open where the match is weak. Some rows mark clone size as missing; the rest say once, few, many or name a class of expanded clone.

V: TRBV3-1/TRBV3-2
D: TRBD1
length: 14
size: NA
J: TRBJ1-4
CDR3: CASSSTGANEKLFF
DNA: TGTGCCAGCAGCTCTACAGGGGCTAATGAAAAACTGTTTTTT

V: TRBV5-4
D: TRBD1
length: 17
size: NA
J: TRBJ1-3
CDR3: CASSLTGAGYTGNTIYF
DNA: TGTGCCAGCAGCTTAACAGGGGCCGGGTACACTGGAAACACCATATATTTT

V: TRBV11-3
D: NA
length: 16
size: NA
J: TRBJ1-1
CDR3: CASSLVSPQGGTEAFF
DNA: TGTGCCAGCAGCTTAGTCTCCCCTCAAGGAGGCACTGAAGCTTTCTTT

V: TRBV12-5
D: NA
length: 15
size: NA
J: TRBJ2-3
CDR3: CASGPQGIGTDTQYF
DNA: TGTGCTAGTGGTCCCCAGGGGATAGGGACAGATACGCAGTATTTT

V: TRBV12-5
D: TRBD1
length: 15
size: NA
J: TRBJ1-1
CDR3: CASATGGGWNTEAFF
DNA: TGTGCTAGTGCTACAGGGGGCGGTTGGAACACTGAAGCTTTCTTT

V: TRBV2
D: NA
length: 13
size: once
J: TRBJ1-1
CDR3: CATYRQVGTEAFF
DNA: TGTGCCACCTACCGACAGGTCGGCACTGAAGCTTTCTTT

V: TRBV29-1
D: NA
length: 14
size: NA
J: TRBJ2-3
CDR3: CSVEGLAASDTQYF
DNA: TGCAGCGTCGAAGGTCTAGCTGCATCAGATACGCAGTATTTT

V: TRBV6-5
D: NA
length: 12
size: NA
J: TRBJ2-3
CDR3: CASSPPGHAEYF
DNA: TGTGCCAGCAGTCCGCCGGGACACGCCGAGTATTTT

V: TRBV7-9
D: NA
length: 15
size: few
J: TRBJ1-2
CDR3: CASSPEAIRGYGYTF
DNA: TGTGCCAGCAGCCCTGAAGCAATAAGGGGGTATGGCTACACCTTC

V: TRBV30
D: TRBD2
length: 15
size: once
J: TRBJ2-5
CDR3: CAWTPSGTKGETQYF
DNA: TGTGCCTGGACACCCTCCGGGACTAAAGGAGAGACCCAGTACTTC

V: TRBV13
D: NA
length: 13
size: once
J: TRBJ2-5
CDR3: CASSLEGGETQYF
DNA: TGTGCCAGCAGCTTAGAAGGGGGAGAGACCCAGTACTTC

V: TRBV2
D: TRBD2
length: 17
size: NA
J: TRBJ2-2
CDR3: CASTERAGGPFRGELFF
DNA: TGTGCCAGCACCGAGCGGGCGGGAGGGCCTTTCAGAGGGGAGCTGTTTTTT

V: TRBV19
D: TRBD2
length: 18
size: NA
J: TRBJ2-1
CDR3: CASSDTGTSGRTYNEQFF
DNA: TGTGCCAGTAGTGACACCGGGACTAGCGGGAGGACCTACAATGAGCAGTTCTTC

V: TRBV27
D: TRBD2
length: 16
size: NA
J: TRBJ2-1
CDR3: CASSPLTSGSGSEQFF
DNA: TGTGCCAGCAGTCCCCTGACTAGCGGGAGTGGTAGTGAGCAGTTCTTC

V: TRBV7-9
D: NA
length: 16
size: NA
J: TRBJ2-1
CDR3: CASSLGLHRAYNEQFF
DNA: TGTGCCAGCAGCTTAGGACTCCATCGCGCCTACAATGAGCAGTTCTTC

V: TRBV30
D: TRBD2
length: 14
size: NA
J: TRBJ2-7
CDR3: CAWSTFSGRAEQYF
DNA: TGTGCCTGGAGTACCTTTAGCGGGAGGGCCGAGCAGTACTTC

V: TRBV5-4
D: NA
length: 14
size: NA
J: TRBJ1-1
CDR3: CASRLWGPNTEAFF
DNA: TGTGCCAGCAGGCTGTGGGGGCCGAACACTGAAGCTTTCTTT

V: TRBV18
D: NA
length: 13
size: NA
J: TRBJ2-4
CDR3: CASAGPLGVIQYF
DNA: TGTGCCAGCGCCGGGCCCCTCGGGGTCATTCAGTACTTC

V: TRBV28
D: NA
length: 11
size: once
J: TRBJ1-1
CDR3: CASIGNTEAFF
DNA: TGTGCCAGCATCGGGAACACTGAAGCTTTCTTT